A single sample is the source of the 21 T cell receptor beta chains below, sequenced in a study of T cell responses to AZD1222 COVID-19 vaccine. Clones were read by immunoSEQ multiplex PCR, and TCRdb kept only the in-frame ones, dropping some. The data contain 170,000 or so clones, roughly nine tenths of them seen just once; the ten biggest clones take up approximately 1.4%. The starting material was peripheral blood, obtained on day 0 of AZD1222 vaccination. The receptor source for this set is an adult in good health.

This clone occurred once. The CDR3 loop reads CASGLGGNEQFF. CDR3 sequence (DNA): TGTGCCAGTGGACTAGGGGGCAATGAGCAGTTCTTC. The V call is TRBV19, the J call TRBJ2-1; perhaps TRBD2 as D (7 bases). V lost 8 bases to trimming and J lost 6 bases, with 11 bases between them. There are 12 residues in the CDR3. Germline loops: CDR1 LNHDA, CDR2 SQIVND (reference sequence).

The V gene is TRBV30, the J gene TRBJ2-1; 7 nucleotides line up with TRBD1. Per the germline V gene, CDR1 is GTSNPN and CDR2 is SVGIG (reference sequence). The CDR3 is 13 amino acids. The ends lost 4 bases at V and 8 bases at J; junction bases unmatched: 8. The CDR3 spells CAWTRGGPDEQFF. The CDR3 DNA reads as TGTGCCTGGACCCGAGGGGGCCCCGATGAGCAGTTCTTC. The full variable domain, completed using reference TRBV30 and TRBJ2-1, is SQTIHQWPATLVQPVGSPLSLECTVEGTSNPNLYWYRQAAGRGLQLLFYSVGIGQISSEVPQNLSASRPQDRQFILSSKKLLLSDSGFYLCAWTRGGPDEQFFGPGTRLTVL.

The chain has TRBV7-9 and TRBJ2-7; the D call may be TRBD1 or TRBD2 (5 bases each). This CDR3 region has 13 residues. Trimming stripped 1 base from V and 7 bases from J, with 11 bases between. Germline V gene sequence: CDR1 SEHNR, CDR2 FQNEAQ (reference sequence). This chain's CDR3 is CASSLVGEREQYF. The DNA for the CDR3 is TGTGCCAGCAGCTTAGTGGGGGAGAGGGAGCAGTACTTC.

The gene calls are TRBV11-2 and TRBJ1-1; D gene unclear. The V end lost 1 base, the J end lost 4 bases, and 16 bases lay between the germline ends. Germline CDR1 reads SGHAT; CDR2 reads FQNNGV. The CDR3 is made up of 16 amino acids. This chain's CDR3 is CASSLGWGPRATEAFF. CDR3 nucleotides: TGTGCCAGCAGCTTAGGCTGGGGTCCTAGGGCCACTGAAGCTTTCTTT.

This chain joins TRBV7-2 and TRBJ2-5, with 8 bases fitting TRBD2. Germline V gene sequence: CDR1 SGHTA, CDR2 FQGNSA. With 5 bases clipped from V and 5 bases from J, the junction kept 10 bases outside the gene matches. This CDR3 comprises 15 residues. The CDR3 spells CASSLSAGGAETQYF. CDR3 nucleotide sequence: TGTGCCAGCAGCCTTTCCGCGGGGGGTGCGGAGACCCAGTACTTC.

The chain links TRBV19 to TRBJ2-1, with D maybe TRBD1 (5 bases). The CDR3 covers 13 residues. Germline assignment: CDR1 LNHDA and CDR2 SQIVND (reference sequence). With 6 bases removed from V and 6 bases from J, the gap between germline ends came to 12 bases. CDR3 in DNA: TGTGCCAGTAGGGTAAGGGGATCCAATGAGCAGTTCTTC. Its protein is CASRVRGSNEQFF.

This sequence joins TRBV4-2 and TRBJ2-7, with D perhaps TRBD1 (6 bases). This CDR3 comprises 17 residues. Deletions cut 3 bases from V and 3 bases from J, with 21 bases between. Germline CDR1 and CDR2: LGHNA and YNFKEQ. The CDR3 here is CASSQGNTGLQHYEQYF. Written as DNA, the CDR3 is TGTGCCAGCAGCCAGGGGAATACAGGGCTGCAGCACTACGAGCAGTACTTC.

This clone was found once. The chain joins TRBV3-1 (or the pseudogene TRBV3-2) to TRBJ2-1, with TRBD1 matching over 7 bases. Germline V gene data show CDR1 as LGHDT and CDR2 as YNNKEL (reference sequence). The length of the CDR3 is 15 residues. V lost 6 bases, J lost 0 bases, and 5 bases stayed unmatched. The CDR3 sequence: CASRQTGSSYNEQFF. The CDR3 DNA reads TGTGCCAGCAGGCAGACAGGGTCCTCCTACAATGAGCAGTTCTTC.

V usage is TRBV19 and J usage is TRBJ1-1; D is possibly TRBD1 (6 bases). The CDR3 has 14 residues. V gave up 7 bases and J gave up 0 bases, with 12 bases separating them. Per germline, CDR1 LNHDA and CDR2 SQIVND (reference sequence). In DNA, the CDR3 is TGTGCCAGTAACCCTGGGACACTGAACACTGAAGCTTTCTTT. Translation gives CASNPGTLNTEAFF.

The J gene is TRBJ1-1, the V gene TRBV29-1, with 8 bases aligning to TRBD1. CDR3 size: 13 residues. J was trimmed by 5 bases and V by 6 bases; bases with no gene match: 8. In germline, CDR1 is SQVTM, CDR2 ANQGSEA. The chain's CDR3 is CSVVTGDATEAFF. The CDR3 nucleotides read TGCAGCGTCGTGACAGGGGACGCGACTGAAGCTTTCTTT.

This clone was found a few times. The chain uses TRBV7-9 and TRBJ1-2; D is perhaps TRBD1 (5 bases). The V end lost 0 bases, the J end lost 0 bases, and 11 bases lay between the germline ends. Germline V CDR1 and CDR2: SEHNR, FQNEAQ (reference sequence). This CDR3 contains 16 residues. Written as DNA, the CDR3 is TGTGCCAGCAGCTTAGCCGTTGGGGCCTCTAACTATGGCTACACCTTC. The encoded protein is CASSLAVGASNYGYTF.

The chain has TRBV6-2 or TRBV6-3 and TRBJ1-5; the D is unclear. V was clipped by 5 bases and J by 5 bases, with 16 bases between them. CDR3 length equals 15 residues. The germline gives CDR1 MNHEY, CDR2 SVGEGT. The DNA for the CDR3 is TGTGCCAGCAGTCTGCACGGCCAGGTGCATCAGCCCCAGCATTTT. Its protein product is CASSLHGQVHQPQHF.

The chain is built from TRBV18 and TRBJ2-1; 9 bases line up with TRBD1. There are 16 residues in the CDR3. Trimming removed 2 bases from V and 8 bases from J; junction bases left unmatched: 10. The germline CDR1 and CDR2 sequences are KGHSH and LQKENI. This chain's CDR3 is CASSPKPGQGGDEQFF. The CDR3 DNA sequence: TGTGCCAGCTCACCAAAGCCGGGACAGGGTGGCGATGAGCAGTTCTTC.

The V call is TRBV6-5, the J call TRBJ1-6; D possibly corresponds to TRBD1 (6 bases). V lost 2 bases and J 7 bases, leaving 9 bases between the germline ends. CDR1 is MNHEY and CDR2 is SVGAGI in the germline V gene. The CDR3 contains 14 residues. CDR3 nucleotide sequence: TGTGCCAGCAGTTACGGGGGGGCAAATTCACCCCTCCACTTT. This sequence encodes CASSYGGANSPLHF.

The chain recombines TRBV19 with TRBJ1-4; D remains unclear. The CDR3 has 13 amino acids. V gave up 2 bases and J gave up 5 bases, with 6 bases separating them. Germline CDR1 LNHDA, CDR2 SQIVND (reference sequence). In DNA form, the CDR3 reads TGTGCCAGTAGTATAAACAGCAATGAAAAACTGTTTTTT. This gives the protein CASSINSNEKLFF. The entire variable domain, with the rest obtained from reference TRBV19 and TRBJ1-4, is as follows: DGGITQSPKYLFRKEGQNVTLSCEQNLNHDAMYWYRQDPGQGLRLIYYSQIVNDFQKGDIAEGYSVSREKKESFPLTVTSAQKNPTAFYLCASSINSNEKLFFGSGTQLSVL.

CDR3 residues: CASSRGDSNGYTF. The DNA of the CDR3 is TGCGCCAGCAGCAGGGGCGACAGTAATGGCTACACCTTC. The chain is built from TRBV5-1 and TRBJ1-2; possible D gene TRBD1, 5 bases. V lost 4 bases, J lost 6 bases, and 13 bases lay in between. The length of the CDR3 is 13 residues. Per germline, CDR1 SGHRS and CDR2 YFSETQ.

The chain has TRBV28 and TRBJ1-6, with D possibly TRBD1 on 5 matching bases. The CDR3 has 14 amino acids. Germline V gene data show CDR1 as MDHEN and CDR2 as SYDVKM. Trimming removed 7 bases from V and 4 bases from J, with 11 bases in between. DNA for the CDR3: TGTGCCAGCACTGGGACCGGATATAATTCACCCCTCCACTTT. Translation gives CASTGTGYNSPLHF.

V and J are TRBV9 and TRBJ2-2; TRBD2 might be the D (6 bases). With 0 bases removed from V and 6 bases from J, the gap between germline ends came to 12 bases. The CDR3 totals 15 residues. Looked up from germline, CDR1 is SGDLS and CDR2 is YYNGEE. The CDR3: CASSVVYTSPGELFF. CDR3 nucleotide sequence: TGTGCCAGCAGCGTAGTATATACTAGCCCCGGGGAGCTGTTTTTT.

The V call is TRBV10-1, the J call TRBJ1-1, with unresolved D. This CDR3 is built from 14 residues. V shed 0 bases and J shed 0 bases, with 5 bases lying between them. Germline loops: CDR1 WNHNN, CDR2 SYGVQD (reference sequence). CDR3 coding DNA: TGCGCCAGCAGTGAGTCGGACCTGAACACTGAAGCTTTCTTT. Translating it yields CASSESDLNTEAFF.

V and J are TRBV6-5 and TRBJ1-2; the D gene is possibly TRBD1 (5 bases). V lost 7 bases and J lost 5, with 17 bases in between. CDR3 length: 14 residues. Germline values: CDR1 MNHEY, CDR2 SVGAGI. The chain's CDR3 is CASTTISGTYGYTF. As DNA, the CDR3 is TGTGCCAGCACCACCATTTCCGGGACTTATGGCTACACCTTC.

The chain links TRBV6-1 to TRBJ1-5, with 10 bases fitting TRBD1. The germline V gene encodes CDR1 MNHNS and CDR2 SASEGT. The V segment lost 2 bases and the J segment 7 bases; nucleotides outside the gene matches: 5. The CDR3 sequence is 15 residues long. This chain's CDR3 is CASSESGQGEQPQHF. The CDR3, as DNA: TGTGCCAGCAGTGAAAGCGGACAGGGGGAACAGCCCCAGCATTTT.